The sequence of this T cell receptor beta chain was determined in a study of T cell repertoires in cytomegalovirus infection. Study information: A matching HLA type, together with CMV infection, was signaled by public TCR beta signatures.

CDR1 is SGHTA, CDR2 FQGNSA, per germline. V lost 1 base to trimming and J lost 12 bases; unmatched junction nucleotides: 15. The CDR3 has 15 residues. TCRdb reanalysed the reads using MiXCR and keeps one entry per CDR3 protein. The data contain a few hundred thousand distinct CDR3 sequences, approximately 25% of them singletons. Study-level findings and limits: Cumulative frequency (of public TCR beta family members) identified carriers of CMV plus the relevant HLA. In two of eight donors, the top clonotype was HLA-C-restricted CMV-specific.

This clonotype came up many times. As yet, its antigen is unknown. This clonotype was sampled from a human donor in good health (CMV status not recorded). Some clones in this sample may be carry-over from other donors' samples. This chain uses TRBV7-2 with TRBJ2-7; 7 nucleotides match TRBD2. The sequenced sample consisted of PBMCs. Here the CDR3 reads CASSLEMAAAGDLYV. The CDR3 region has the DNA TGTGCCAGCAGCTTAGAAATGGCGGCGGCGGGGGACCTGTACGTC.